The T cell receptor beta chain under discussion was sequenced for a study of blood T cell repertoires in COVID-19. Study information: From the United States, Italy and Spain came samples of acute and convalescent COVID-19. In each case, the material was cDNA or gDNA derived from T cells, B-cell-depleted T cells, or PBMCs.

The length of the CDR3 is 13 residues. Germline assignment: CDR1 GTSNPN and CDR2 SVGIG (reference sequence). V was pared by 3 bases and J by 7 bases, with 13 bases between. Original methodology: Nucleated cell number was recorded as an estimate derived from reference gene primer amplification. Produced via immunoSEQ multiplex PCR; TCRdb's table is partial and in-frame only. That table furnishes V, J and clone size, whereas the DNA furnished D and trimming. The sample records around 68,000 clones, 88% being singletons. This sequence was found in a human donor in a cohort sampled during active COVID-19. The chain joins TRBV30 to TRBJ1-5; D uncertain. The sample was peripheral blood. The CDR3 region has the DNA TGTGCCTGGAGCAACCCCCCCGGGCAGCCCCAGCATTTT. It yields the protein CAWSNPPGQPQHF.